A single sample gave rise to the 20 T cell receptor beta chains below, sequenced in a study of blood T cells in healthy people across ages. A second PCR, run for roughly 7 to 11 cycles, used a sample-barcoded 5' primer plus a J-beta primer mix. TCRdb re-called the 5' RACE reads through MiXCR, storing one row per CDR3 protein. The sample lists over a million distinct CDR3 sequences; 35% to 45% were seen once. The sequenced material came from blood. The source of these receptors is a woman between 18 and 30 years old in good health.

V is TRBV6-5 and J is TRBJ1-2; D unresolved. Trimming left V 6 bases short and J 2 bases short, with 10 bases between. The CDR3 loop spans 13 amino acids. Per germline, CDR1 MNHEY and CDR2 SVGAGI. CDR3 loop: CASRVDWNYGYTF. CDR3 coding DNA: TGTGCCAGCAGGGTTGATTGGAACTATGGCTACACCTTC.

There are a few counts of this clonotype. The chain couples TRBV4-1 to TRBJ2-2; 9 bases are shared with TRBD1. This CDR3 contains 16 residues. The V gene end was trimmed by 8 bases and the J gene end by 7 bases; junction bases not matched to a gene: 14. Per the germline V gene, CDR1 is MGHRA and CDR2 is YSYEKL. The CDR3 region has the DNA TGCGCCAGCTTTCCCTTCGGGACAGGGATGGTCGGGGAGCTGTTTTTT. Its protein is CASFPFGTGMVGELFF.

The chain joins TRBV12-3 or TRBV12-4 to TRBJ2-3, with 8 bases lining up with TRBD2. With V trimmed by 2 bases and J by 0 bases, 7 bases remained unmatched. CDR3 size: 17 residues. The CDR3 region is CASSLWPRGASTDTQYF. The CDR3 DNA sequence: TGTGCCAGCAGTTTATGGCCGCGGGGGGCTAGCACAGATACGCAGTATTTT.

The rearrangement uses TRBV29-1 and TRBJ2-7; 8 bases match TRBD1. The J segment lost 2 bases and the V segment lost 2 bases, leaving 5 bases of the junction unmatched. The CDR3 is made up of 14 amino acids. Germline assignment: CDR1 SQVTM and CDR2 ANQGSEA. DNA of the CDR3: TGCAGCGTTGAAAGCAGGGGGCTAACCTACGAGCAGTACTTC. Translated: CSVESRGLTYEQYF.

This clonotype has only a few counts. This rearrangement joins TRBV20-1 to TRBJ2-7, with 9 bases aligning to TRBD2. The CDR3 is 15 amino acids. The V gene's germline CDR1 is DFQATT and CDR2 SNEGSKA (reference sequence). J gave up 0 bases and V 7 bases, and 10 bases lay outside the gene matches. The CDR3 here is CSGLAGRQSSYEQYF. CDR3 in DNA: TGCAGTGGGCTAGCGGGACGTCAAAGCTCCTACGAGCAGTACTTC.

This clonotype was seen a few times. This sequence joins TRBV20-1 and TRBJ2-3; a weak D match, TRBD2 (6 bases). V was shortened by 0 bases and J by 1 base, with 14 bases between the two germline ends. Germline assignment: CDR1 DFQATT and CDR2 SNEGSKA (reference sequence). CDR3 length: 16 amino acids. CDR3 region: CSARDLRLEGTDTQYF. CDR3 nucleotides: TGCAGTGCTAGAGATCTCCGACTAGAGGGCACAGATACGCAGTATTTT.

This chain joins TRBV5-1 and TRBJ1-1, with a weak D call TRBD1 (5 bases). V was clipped by 3 bases and J by 8 bases, with 14 bases between them. Looked up from germline, CDR1 is SGHRS and CDR2 is YFSETQ. This CDR3 region has 13 residues. The CDR3 sequence: CASSSTGTQEAFF. CDR3 DNA: TGCGCCAGCAGCTCTACGGGGACTCAAGAAGCTTTCTTT.

The rearrangement links TRBV30 to TRBJ1-5; the D gene is possibly TRBD1 (6 bases). CDR1 and CDR2 (germline): GTSNPN, SVGIG (reference sequence). There are 13 residues in the CDR3. Trimming took off 2 bases at V and 4 bases at J, with 9 bases between the two ends. CDR3 residues: CAWSSQGNQPQHF. In DNA form, the CDR3 reads TGTGCCTGGAGTTCACAGGGAAATCAGCCCCAGCATTTT.

This clonotype was counted between two and nine times. The J gene is TRBJ1-5, the V gene TRBV10-3; 7 bases match TRBD1. The CDR3 runs to 14 residues. The trim removed 5 bases at V and 6 bases at J, leaving 7 bases unmatched. Germline V lookup: CDR1 ENHRY, CDR2 SYGVKD. The DNA for the CDR3 is TGTGCCATCAGTCCAGGGGGGCACGGTCAGCCCCAGCATTTT. Translated, it gives CAISPGGHGQPQHF.

J is TRBJ2-1 and V is TRBV11-2; D remains ambiguous. The CDR3 has 16 amino acids. Between the trimmed V and J ends, which lost 0 bases and 0 bases, there was a span of 9 bases. Germline CDR1 and CDR2: SGHAT and FQNNGV. CDR3 protein: CASSLDGRNSYNEQFF. CDR3 in DNA: TGTGCCAGCAGCTTAGATGGCAGAAACTCCTACAATGAGCAGTTCTTC. Using reference TRBV11-2 and TRBJ2-1 for the parts outside the CDR3, the full variable domain is EAGVAQSPRYKIIEKRQSVAFWCNPISGHATLYWYQQILGQGPKLLIQFQNNGVVDDSQLPKDRFSAERLKGVDSTLKIQPAKLEDSAVYLCASSLDGRNSYNEQFFGPGTRLTVL.

The J gene is TRBJ2-5, the V gene TRBV6-5; the D is unclear. V lost 0 bases and J lost 0, with 14 bases in between. CDR1 and CDR2 (germline): MNHEY, SVGAGI. This CDR3 region has 17 residues. CDR3 residues: CASSYSRAHGHQETQYF. In DNA, the CDR3 is TGTGCCAGCAGTTACTCGAGAGCACATGGACACCAAGAGACCCAGTACTTC.

The chain has TRBV7-2 and TRBJ2-5; TRBD1 aligns across 7 bases. V lost 4 bases, J lost 11 bases, and 13 bases stayed unmatched. The germline V gene has CDR1 SGHTA and CDR2 FQGNSA. The CDR3 length is 14 residues. CDR3: CASSSPSNRGKQYF. CDR3 sequence (DNA): TGTGCCAGCAGCTCACCAAGTAACAGGGGTAAGCAGTACTTC.

The V and J genes are TRBV5-1 and TRBJ2-1, with 7 bases matching TRBD2. V shed 4 bases, J shed 9 bases, and the junction held 7 bases outside the gene matches. Germline assignment: CDR1 SGHRS and CDR2 YFSETQ. The CDR3 has 13 amino acids. DNA for the CDR3: TGCGCCAGCAGCGGGACTAACTTCATTGAGCAGTTCTTC. The encoded protein is CASSGTNFIEQFF. The whole variable domain, filled in from reference TRBV5-1 and TRBJ2-1, reads KAGVTQTPRYLIKTRGQQVTLSCSPISGHRSVSWYQQTPGQGLQFLFEYFSETQRNKGNFPGRFSGRQFSNSRSEMNVSTLELGDSALYLCASSGTNFIEQFFGPGTRLTVL.

The chain has TRBV5-1 and TRBJ2-5; unclear D gene. V lost 2 bases, J lost 9 bases, and 17 bases lay in between. The CDR3 extends over 14 amino acids. The germline CDR1 and CDR2 sequences are SGHRS and YFSETQ. CDR3: CASSFSTLQSAQYF. DNA for the CDR3: TGCGCCAGCAGCTTTTCGACGCTACAGTCGGCCCAGTACTTC.

This clonotype was observed once. The chain combines TRBV29-1 with TRBJ2-5, with TRBD2 identical over 12 bases. The CDR3 is 16 amino acids. Trimming at V came to 7 bases and at J to 3 bases, leaving 12 bases not matched to a gene. CDR1 and CDR2 (germline): SQVTM, ANQGSEA. The CDR3, as DNA: TGCAGCGGAGGGGGAGGACTAGCGGGAAGGGAAGAGACCCAGTACTTC. This codes for CSGGGGLAGREETQYF.

This clonotype appeared a few times. This chain joins TRBV6-5 and TRBJ2-5; the match to TRBD2 covers 7 bases. The J call may be wrong; the DNA end is better matched by TRBJ2-7. Germline loops: CDR1 MNHEY, CDR2 SVGAGI. The CDR3 has 12 amino acids. Here the CDR3 reads CASRERGSEQYF. CDR3 coding DNA: TGTGCCAGCAGAGAGCGGGGATCCGAGCAGTACTTC.

V gene TRBV19 combines with J gene TRBJ1-1; 7 bases map to TRBD1. The CDR3 length is 15 residues. Looked up from germline, CDR1 is LNHDA and CDR2 is SQIVND (reference sequence). The J segment lost 2 bases and the V segment lost 3 bases, leaving 6 bases of the junction unmatched. CDR3: CASSMIAGGNTEAFF. The CDR3 region has the DNA TGTGCCAGTAGTATGATTGCAGGGGGTAACACTGAAGCTTTCTTT.

This clonotype was seen a few times. The rearrangement uses TRBV6-5 and TRBJ1-1; TRBD1 might be the D (5 bases). There are 14 residues in the CDR3. Per the germline V gene, CDR1 is MNHEY and CDR2 is SVGAGI. V shed 5 bases and J shed 1 base, with 11 bases lying between them. The CDR3 sequence: CASSTSGGNTEAFF. CDR3 DNA sequence: TGTGCCAGCAGTACCTCCGGGGGGAACACTGAAGCTTTCTTT.

As regards this clonotype: Because it lacks the conserved phenylalanine or tryptophan at the end, this CDR3 is likely a read error. The chain joins TRBV3-1 to TRBJ2-7, with D unresolved. The V and J ends lost 3 bases and 0 bases respectively, with 12 bases between them. The germline gives CDR1 LGHDT, CDR2 YNNKEL (reference sequence). This CDR3 has 15 amino acids. CDR3 nucleotide sequence: TGTGCCAGCAGCCACCTTAGCAGGAGCTCCTACGAGCAGTACTTA. Translating it yields CASSHLSRSSYEQYL.

This clonotype showed up just a few times. The genes are TRBV9 and TRBJ2-4, with a tentative D call TRBD2 (6 bases). The CDR3 has 19 residues. Trimming left V 0 bases short and J 0 bases short, with 19 bases between. In germline, CDR1 is SGDLS, CDR2 YYNGEE. CDR3 amino acids: CASSVVGTARILAKNIQYF. CDR3 nucleotide sequence: TGTGCCAGCAGCGTAGTCGGGACTGCCAGAATCCTAGCCAAAAACATTCAGTACTTC. The variable domain in full, with the rest retrieved from reference TRBV9 and TRBJ2-4, is DSGVTQTPKHLITATGQRVTLRCSPRSGDLSVYWYQQSLDQGLQFLIQYYNGEERAKGNILERFSAQQFPDLHSELNLSSLELGDSALYFCASSVVGTARILAKNIQYFGAGTRLSVL.